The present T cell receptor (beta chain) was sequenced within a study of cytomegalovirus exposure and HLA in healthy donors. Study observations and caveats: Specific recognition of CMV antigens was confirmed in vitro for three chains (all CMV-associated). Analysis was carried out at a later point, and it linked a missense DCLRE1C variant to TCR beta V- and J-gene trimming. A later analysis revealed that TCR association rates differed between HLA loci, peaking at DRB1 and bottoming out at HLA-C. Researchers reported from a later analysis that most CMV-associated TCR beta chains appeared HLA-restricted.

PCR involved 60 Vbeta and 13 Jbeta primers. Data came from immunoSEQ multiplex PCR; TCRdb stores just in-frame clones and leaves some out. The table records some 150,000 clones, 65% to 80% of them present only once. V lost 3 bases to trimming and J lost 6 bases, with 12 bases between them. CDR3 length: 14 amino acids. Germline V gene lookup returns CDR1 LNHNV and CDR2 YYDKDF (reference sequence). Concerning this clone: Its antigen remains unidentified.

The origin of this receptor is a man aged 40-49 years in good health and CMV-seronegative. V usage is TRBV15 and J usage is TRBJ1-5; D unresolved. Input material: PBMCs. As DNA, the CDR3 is TGTGCCACCAGCAGTGTTGAACTCGGTCAGCCCCAGCATTTT. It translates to CATSSVELGQPQHF.